The entry below describes one T cell receptor (beta chain). The entry originates in a study of blood T cell repertoires in COVID-19. Study-level information: From the United States, Italy and Spain came samples of acute and convalescent COVID-19. T cells, B-cell-depleted T cells, or PBMCs provided the cDNA or gDNA that served as material.

This CDR3 is 17 amino acids long. Germline-derived CDR1 and CDR2 are SGHNT and YENEEA. V lost 5 bases and J lost 0; bases outside the gene matches: 7. Methods used by the authors: Amplified reference gene primers provided the basis for estimating nucleated cell counts. Assay: immunoSEQ multiplex PCR; the TCRdb copy retains only in-frame clones and omits some. V and J calls and clone size are those listed in that table; D and trimming were worked out from the DNA. The top ten clones hold 1.5% to 2% of a sample with about 170,000 clones, about 91% of them seen once. This receptor was identified in a woman between 50 and 59 years old with acute or convalescent COVID-19. Source material: peripheral blood. The V gene is TRBV11-3, the J gene TRBJ2-1; the match to TRBD1 covers 10 bases. The CDR3 bases are TGTGCCAGCAGCCCGGGACAGGGGCTGAGCTCCTACAATGAGCAGTTCTTC. Amino acids: CASSPGQGLSSYNEQFF.